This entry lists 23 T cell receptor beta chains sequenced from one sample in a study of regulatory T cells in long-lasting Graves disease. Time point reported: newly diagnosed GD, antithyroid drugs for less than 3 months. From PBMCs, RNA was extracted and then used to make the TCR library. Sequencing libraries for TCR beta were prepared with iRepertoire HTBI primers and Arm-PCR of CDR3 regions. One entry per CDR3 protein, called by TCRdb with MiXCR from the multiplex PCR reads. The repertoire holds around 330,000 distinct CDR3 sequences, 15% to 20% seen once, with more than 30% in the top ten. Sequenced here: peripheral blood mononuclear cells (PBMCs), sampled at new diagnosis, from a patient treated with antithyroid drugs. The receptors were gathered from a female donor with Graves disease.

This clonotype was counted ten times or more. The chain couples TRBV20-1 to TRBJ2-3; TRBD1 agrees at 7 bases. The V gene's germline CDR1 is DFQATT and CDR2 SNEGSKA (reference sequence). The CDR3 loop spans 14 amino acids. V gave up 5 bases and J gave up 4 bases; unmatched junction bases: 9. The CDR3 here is CSALTGDRADTQYF. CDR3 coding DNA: TGCAGTGCTCTCACAGGGGATCGGGCAGATACGCAGTATTTT.

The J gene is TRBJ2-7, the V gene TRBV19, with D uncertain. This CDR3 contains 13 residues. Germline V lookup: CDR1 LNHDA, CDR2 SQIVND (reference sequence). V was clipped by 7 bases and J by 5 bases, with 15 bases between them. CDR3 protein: CASKATPSDEQYF. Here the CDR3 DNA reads TGTGCCAGTAAGGCCACTCCGTCCGACGAGCAGTACTTC.

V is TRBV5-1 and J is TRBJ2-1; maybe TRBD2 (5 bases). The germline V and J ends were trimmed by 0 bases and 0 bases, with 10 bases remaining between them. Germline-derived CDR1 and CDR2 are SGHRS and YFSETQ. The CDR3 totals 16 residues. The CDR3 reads CASSLGSSGSYNEQFF. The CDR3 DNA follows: TGCGCCAGCAGCTTGGGCTCCAGCGGCTCCTACAATGAGCAGTTCTTC.

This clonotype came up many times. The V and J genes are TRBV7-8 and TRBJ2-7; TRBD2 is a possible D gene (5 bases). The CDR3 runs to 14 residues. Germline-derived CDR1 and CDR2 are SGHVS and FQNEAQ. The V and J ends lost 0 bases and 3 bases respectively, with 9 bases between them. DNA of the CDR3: TGTGCCAGCAGCTTAGCGACTATGCACTACGAGCAGTACTTC. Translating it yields CASSLATMHYEQYF.

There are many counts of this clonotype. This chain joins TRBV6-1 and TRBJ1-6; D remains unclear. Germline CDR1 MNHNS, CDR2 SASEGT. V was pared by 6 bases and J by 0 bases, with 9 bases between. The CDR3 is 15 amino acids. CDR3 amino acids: CASSADGSYNSPLHF. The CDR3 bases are TGTGCCAGCAGCGCGGACGGCTCCTATAATTCACCCCTCCACTTT.

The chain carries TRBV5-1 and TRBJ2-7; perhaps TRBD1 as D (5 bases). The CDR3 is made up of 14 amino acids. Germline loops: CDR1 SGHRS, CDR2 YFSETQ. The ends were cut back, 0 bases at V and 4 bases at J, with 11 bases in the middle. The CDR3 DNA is TGCGCCAGCAGCTTGGGGCTCCAGGGTTACGAGCAGTACTTC. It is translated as CASSLGLQGYEQYF.

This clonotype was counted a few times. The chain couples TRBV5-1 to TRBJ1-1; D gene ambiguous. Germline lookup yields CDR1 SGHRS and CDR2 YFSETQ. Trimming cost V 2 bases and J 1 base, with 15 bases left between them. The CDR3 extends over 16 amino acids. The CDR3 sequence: CASSFGSSIKNTEAFF. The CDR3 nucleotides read TGCGCCAGCAGCTTTGGCAGCTCCATCAAGAACACTGAAGCTTTCTTT.

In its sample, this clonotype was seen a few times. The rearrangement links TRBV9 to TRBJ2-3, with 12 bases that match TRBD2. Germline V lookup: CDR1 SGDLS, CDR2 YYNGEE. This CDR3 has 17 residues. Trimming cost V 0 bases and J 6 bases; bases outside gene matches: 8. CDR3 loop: CASSVAPSGRARDTQYF. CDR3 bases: TGTGCCAGCAGCGTAGCTCCTAGCGGGAGGGCCAGGGATACGCAGTATTTT.

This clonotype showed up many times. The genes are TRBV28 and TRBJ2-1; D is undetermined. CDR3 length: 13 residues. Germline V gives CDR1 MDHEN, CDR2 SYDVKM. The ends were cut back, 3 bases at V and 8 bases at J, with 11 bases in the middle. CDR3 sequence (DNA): TGTGCCAGCAGTTTCGTGGGATCCCATGAGCAGTTCTTC. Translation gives CASSFVGSHEQFF.

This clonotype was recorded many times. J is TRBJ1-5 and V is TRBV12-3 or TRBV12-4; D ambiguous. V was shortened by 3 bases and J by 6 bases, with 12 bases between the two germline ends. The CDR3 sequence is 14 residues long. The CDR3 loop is CASSFPTAGQPQHF. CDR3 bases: TGTGCCAGCAGTTTTCCGACCGCGGGTCAGCCCCAGCATTTT.

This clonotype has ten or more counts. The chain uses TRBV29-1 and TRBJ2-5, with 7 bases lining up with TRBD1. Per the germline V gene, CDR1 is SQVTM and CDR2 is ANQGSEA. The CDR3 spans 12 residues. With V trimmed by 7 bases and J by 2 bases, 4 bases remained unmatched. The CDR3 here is CSADRFQETQYF. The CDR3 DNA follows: TGCAGCGCGGACAGGTTTCAAGAGACCCAGTACTTC.

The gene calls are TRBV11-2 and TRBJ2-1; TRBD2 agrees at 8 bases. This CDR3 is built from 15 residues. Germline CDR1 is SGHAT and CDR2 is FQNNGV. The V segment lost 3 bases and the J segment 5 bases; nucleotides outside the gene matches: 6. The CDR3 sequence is CASSFLTSGNNEQFF. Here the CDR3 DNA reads TGTGCCAGCAGCTTCCTCACTAGCGGCAACAATGAGCAGTTCTTC.

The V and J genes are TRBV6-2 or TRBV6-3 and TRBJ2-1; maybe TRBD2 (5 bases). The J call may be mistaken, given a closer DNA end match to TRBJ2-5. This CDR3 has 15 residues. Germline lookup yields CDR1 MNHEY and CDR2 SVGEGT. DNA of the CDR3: TGTGCCAGCAATATAAGCGGCTACTTCCAAGAGACCCAGTACTTC. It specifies CASNISGYFQETQYF.

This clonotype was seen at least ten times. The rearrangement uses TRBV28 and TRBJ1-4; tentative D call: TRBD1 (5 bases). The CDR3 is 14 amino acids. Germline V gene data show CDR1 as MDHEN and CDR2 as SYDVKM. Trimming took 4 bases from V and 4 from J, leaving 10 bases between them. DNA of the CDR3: TGTGCCAGCAGTTCCCGGGACTTTAATGAAAAACTGTTTTTT. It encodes CASSSRDFNEKLFF.

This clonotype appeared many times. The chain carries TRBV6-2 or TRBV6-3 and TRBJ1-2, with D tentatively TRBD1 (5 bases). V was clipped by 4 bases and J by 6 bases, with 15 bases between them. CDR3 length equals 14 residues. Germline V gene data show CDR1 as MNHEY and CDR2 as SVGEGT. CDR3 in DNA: TGTGCCAGCAGTTCCTTAACAGGTCTCCATGGCTACACCTTC. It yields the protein CASSSLTGLHGYTF.

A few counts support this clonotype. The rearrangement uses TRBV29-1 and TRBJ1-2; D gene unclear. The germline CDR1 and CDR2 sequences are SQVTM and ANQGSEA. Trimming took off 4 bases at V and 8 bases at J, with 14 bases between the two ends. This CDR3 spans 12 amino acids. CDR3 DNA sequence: TGCAGCGTTGTTTTTATGGACGGCGGCTACACCTTC. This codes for CSVVFMDGGYTF.

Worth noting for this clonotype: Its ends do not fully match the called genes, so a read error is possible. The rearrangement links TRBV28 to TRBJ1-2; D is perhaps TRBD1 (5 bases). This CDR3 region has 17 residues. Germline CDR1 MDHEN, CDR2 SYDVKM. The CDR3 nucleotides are TGTGCCAGCAGTGTTAATGCAGGGAGGCTTTCTAACTATGGCTACATCTTC. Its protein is CASSVNAGRLSNYGYIF.

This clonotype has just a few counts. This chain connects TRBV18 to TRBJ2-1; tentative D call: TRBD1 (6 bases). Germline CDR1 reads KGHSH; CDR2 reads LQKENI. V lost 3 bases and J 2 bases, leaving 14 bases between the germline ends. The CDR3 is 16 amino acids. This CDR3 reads CASSPTTGIAYNEQFF. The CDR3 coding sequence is TGTGCCAGCTCACCCACTACAGGGATAGCCTACAATGAGCAGTTCTTC.

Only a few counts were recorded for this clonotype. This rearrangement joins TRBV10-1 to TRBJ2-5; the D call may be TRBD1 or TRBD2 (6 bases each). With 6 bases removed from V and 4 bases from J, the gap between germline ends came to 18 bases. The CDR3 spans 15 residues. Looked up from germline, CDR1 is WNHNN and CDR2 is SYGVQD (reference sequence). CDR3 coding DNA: TGCGCCAGCAGCAAGTGGGGGGCGTCGGTAGAGACCCAGTACTTC. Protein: CASSKWGASVETQYF.

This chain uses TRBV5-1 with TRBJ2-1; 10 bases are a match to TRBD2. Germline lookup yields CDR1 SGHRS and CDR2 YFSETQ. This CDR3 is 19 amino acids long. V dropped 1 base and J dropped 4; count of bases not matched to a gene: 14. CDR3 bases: TGCGCCAGCAGCTTGTTACATAGCGGGAGGCCTGCGCAATACAATGAGCAGTTCTTC. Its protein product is CASSLLHSGRPAQYNEQFF.

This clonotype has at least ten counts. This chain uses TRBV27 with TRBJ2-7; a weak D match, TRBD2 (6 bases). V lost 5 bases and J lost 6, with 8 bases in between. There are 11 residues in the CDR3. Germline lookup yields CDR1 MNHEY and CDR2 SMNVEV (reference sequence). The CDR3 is CASSRGGEQYF. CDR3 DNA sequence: TGTGCCAGCAGTCGGGGAGGCGAGCAGTACTTC.

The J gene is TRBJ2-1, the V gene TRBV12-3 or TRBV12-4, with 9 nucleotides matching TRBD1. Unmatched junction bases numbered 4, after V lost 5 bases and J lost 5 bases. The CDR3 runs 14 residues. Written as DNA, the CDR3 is TGTGCCAGCAGTATCCGGACAGGGGACAATGAGCAGTTCTTC. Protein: CASSIRTGDNEQFF.

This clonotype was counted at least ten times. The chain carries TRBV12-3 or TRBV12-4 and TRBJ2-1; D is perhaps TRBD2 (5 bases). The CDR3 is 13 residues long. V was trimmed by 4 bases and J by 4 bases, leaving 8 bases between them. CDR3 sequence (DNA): TGTGCCAGCAGTTCAAGACTATACAATGAGCAGTTCTTC. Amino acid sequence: CASSSRLYNEQFF.